The subject of this entry is one T cell receptor beta chain. What it recognizes is unknown. CDR1 is KGHSH and CDR2 is LQKENI in the germline V gene. This CDR3 has 14 amino acids. The V gene lost 2 bases and the J gene lost 7 bases, with 12 bases spanning the gap. This specimen belongs to a study of T cell responses to AZD1222 COVID-19 vaccine. Study outcomes and limitations: Sampling that yielded the repertoires occurred only after the peak T cell response. Reportedly, close to half of spike-specific TCRs are directed against unmutated variant regions. Clonal diversity was possibly underestimated; the donors were predominantly white British and more often female. The study found Spike-specific TCR breadth and depth rose after two AZD1222 doses.

Assay: immunoSEQ multiplex PCR; the TCRdb copy retains only in-frame clones and omits some. The data hold more than 80,000 clones, with approximately 85% observed a single time. The specimen comprised peripheral blood, sampled 28 days after the second AZD1222 dose. This clonotype was sampled from an adult who received the AZD1222 COVID-19 vaccine. This chain joins TRBV18 and TRBJ2-1; D is unclear. CDR3 in DNA: TGTGCCAGCTCACCAACCGGGTCCAAAAATGAGCAGTTCTTC. Translating it yields CASSPTGSKNEQFF.